This paragraph reports one T cell receptor beta chain. As yet, its antigen is unknown. With baseline, cycle 4 day 1, and cycle 7 day 1 as timepoints, blood was sampled. The protocol was immunoSEQ multiplex PCR, while the TCRdb copy is restricted to in-frame clones and leaves out a portion. The table lists some 40,000 clones, 60% to 85% of them singletons. The CDR3 extends over 16 amino acids. V trimming: 1 base; J trimming: 4 bases; junction bases outside the gene matches: 4. The germline CDR1 and CDR2 sequences are MNHEY and SVGAGI. The sample originates from a study of OX40 agonist ivuxolimab in advanced cancers. Turning to the study itself: Partial responses were achieved by three patients, one with hepatocellular carcinoma and two with cutaneous melanoma.

Study results and caveats: CD8+ T cells were the subset that, on average, had more expanded clones than CD4+. Both CD4+ and CD8+ T cell populations in blood had undergone clonal expansion by week 6 at 0.1 to 3.0 mg/kg.

This receptor was identified in an adult with an advanced solid tumor such as melanoma, head and neck, liver or kidney cancer. The rearrangement joins TRBV6-5 to TRBJ2-1; 10 bases align to TRBD2. The sample was CD4+ or CD8+ T cells sorted from blood, taken in a trial of the OX40 agonist ivuxolimab. CDR3 residues: CASSYFGAGGYNEQFF. The CDR3 nucleotides read TGTGCCAGCAGTTACTTCGGAGCGGGAGGGTACAATGAGCAGTTCTTC.